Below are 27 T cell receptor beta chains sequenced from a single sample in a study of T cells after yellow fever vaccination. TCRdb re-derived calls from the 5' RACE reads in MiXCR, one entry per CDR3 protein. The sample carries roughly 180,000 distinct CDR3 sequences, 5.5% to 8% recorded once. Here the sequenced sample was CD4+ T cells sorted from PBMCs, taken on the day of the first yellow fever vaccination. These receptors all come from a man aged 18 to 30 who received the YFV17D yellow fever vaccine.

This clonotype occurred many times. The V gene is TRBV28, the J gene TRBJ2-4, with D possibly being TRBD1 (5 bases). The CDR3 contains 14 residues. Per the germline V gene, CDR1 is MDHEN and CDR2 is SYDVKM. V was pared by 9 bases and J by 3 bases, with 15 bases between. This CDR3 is CASCQGVYKNIQYF. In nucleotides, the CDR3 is TGTGCCAGTTGCCAAGGGGTGTACAAAAACATTCAGTACTTC.

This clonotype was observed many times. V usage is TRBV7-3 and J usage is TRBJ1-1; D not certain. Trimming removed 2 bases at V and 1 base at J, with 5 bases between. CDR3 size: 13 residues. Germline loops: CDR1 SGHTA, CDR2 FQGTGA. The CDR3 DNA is TGTGCCAGCAGCTTACGTCGGAACACTGAAGCTTTCTTT. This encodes CASSLRRNTEAFF.

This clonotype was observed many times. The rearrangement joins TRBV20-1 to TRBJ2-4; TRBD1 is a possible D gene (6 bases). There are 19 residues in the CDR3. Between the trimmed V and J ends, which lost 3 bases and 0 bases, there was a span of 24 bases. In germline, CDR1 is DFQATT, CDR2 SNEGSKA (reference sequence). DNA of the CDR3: TGCAGTGCTAGGGGCCTCCGGGACACATCCGCGCTAGCCAAAAACATTCAGTACTTC. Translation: CSARGLRDTSALAKNIQYF.

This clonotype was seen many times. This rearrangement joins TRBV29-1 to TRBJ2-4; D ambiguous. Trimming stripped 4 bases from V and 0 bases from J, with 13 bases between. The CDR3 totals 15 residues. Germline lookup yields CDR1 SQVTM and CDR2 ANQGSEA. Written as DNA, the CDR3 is TGCAGCGTTGTCGTTCCCATACTAGCCAAAAACATTCAGTACTTC. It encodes CSVVVPILAKNIQYF.

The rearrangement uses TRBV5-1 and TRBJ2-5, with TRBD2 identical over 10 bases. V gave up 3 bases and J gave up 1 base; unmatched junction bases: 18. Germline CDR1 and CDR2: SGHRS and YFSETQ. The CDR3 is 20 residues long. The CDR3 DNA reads TGCGCCAGCAGCTATCACGCCCTAGCGGGGGTCCTCGGGAGCCAAGAGACCCAGTACTTC. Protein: CASSYHALAGVLGSQETQYF.

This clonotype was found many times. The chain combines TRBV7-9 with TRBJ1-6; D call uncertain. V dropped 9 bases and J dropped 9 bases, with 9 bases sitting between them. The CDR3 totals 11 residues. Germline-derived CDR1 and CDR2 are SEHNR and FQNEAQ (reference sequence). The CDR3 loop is CASSLSSPLHF. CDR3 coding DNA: TGTGCCAGTTCCTTGAGTTCACCCCTCCACTTT.

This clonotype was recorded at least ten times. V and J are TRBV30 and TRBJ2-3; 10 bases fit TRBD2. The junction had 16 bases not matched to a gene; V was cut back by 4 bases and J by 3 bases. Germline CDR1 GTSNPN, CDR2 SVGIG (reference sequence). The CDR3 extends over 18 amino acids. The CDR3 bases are TGTGCCTGGACCTCTAAGCGGGGGGGCTTAGGTTGGACAGATACGCAGTATTTT. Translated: CAWTSKRGGLGWTDTQYF. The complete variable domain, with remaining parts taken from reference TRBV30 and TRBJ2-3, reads SQTIHQWPATLVQPVGSPLSLECTVEGTSNPNLYWYRQAAGRGLQLLFYSVGIGQISSEVPQNLSASRPQDRQFILSSKKLLLSDSGFYLCAWTSKRGGLGWTDTQYFGPGTRLTVL.

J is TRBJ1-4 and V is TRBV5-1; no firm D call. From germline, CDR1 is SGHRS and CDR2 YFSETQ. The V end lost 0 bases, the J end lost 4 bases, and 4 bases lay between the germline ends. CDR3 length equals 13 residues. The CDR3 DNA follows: TGCGCCAGCAGCTTGGACCGTAATGAAAAACTGTTTTTT. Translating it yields CASSLDRNEKLFF.

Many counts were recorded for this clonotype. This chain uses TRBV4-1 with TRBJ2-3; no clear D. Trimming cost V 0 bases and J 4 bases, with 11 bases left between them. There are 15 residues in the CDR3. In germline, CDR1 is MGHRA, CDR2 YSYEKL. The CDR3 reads CASSQDGPPSDTQYF. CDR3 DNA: TGCGCCAGCAGCCAAGATGGGCCTCCCTCAGATACGCAGTATTTT.

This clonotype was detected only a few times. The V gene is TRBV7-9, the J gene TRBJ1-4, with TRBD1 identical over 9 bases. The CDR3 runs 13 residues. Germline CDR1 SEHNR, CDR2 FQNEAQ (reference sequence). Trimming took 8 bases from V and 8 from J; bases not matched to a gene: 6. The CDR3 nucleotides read TGTGCCAGCCACCGGGACAGGGCCGAAAAACTGTTTTTT. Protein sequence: CASHRDRAEKLFF. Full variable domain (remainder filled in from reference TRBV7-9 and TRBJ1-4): DTGVSQNPRHKITKRGQNVTFRCDPISEHNRLYWYRQTLGQGPEFLTYFQNEAQLEKSRLLSDRFSAERPKGSFSTLEIQRTEQGDSAMYLCASHRDRAEKLFFGSGTQLSVL.

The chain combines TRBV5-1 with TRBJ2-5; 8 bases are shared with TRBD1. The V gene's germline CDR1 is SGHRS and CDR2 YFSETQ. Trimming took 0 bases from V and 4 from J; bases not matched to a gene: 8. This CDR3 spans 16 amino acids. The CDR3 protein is CASSLDGQGFGETQYF. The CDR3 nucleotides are TGCGCCAGCAGCTTGGATGGACAGGGATTTGGAGAGACCCAGTACTTC.

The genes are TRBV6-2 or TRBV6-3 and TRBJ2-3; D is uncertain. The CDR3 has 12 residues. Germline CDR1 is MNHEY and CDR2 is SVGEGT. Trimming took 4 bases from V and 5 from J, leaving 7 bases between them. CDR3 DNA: TGTGCCAGCAGTTTTCTAGGAGATACGCAGTATTTT. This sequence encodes CASSFLGDTQYF.

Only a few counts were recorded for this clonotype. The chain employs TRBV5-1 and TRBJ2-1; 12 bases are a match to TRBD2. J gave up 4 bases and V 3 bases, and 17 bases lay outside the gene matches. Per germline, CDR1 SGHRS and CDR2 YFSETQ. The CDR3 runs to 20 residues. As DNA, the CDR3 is TGCGCCAGCAGCTCGGCTTTATCCAGATCTACTAGCGGGGGGTACAATGAGCAGTTCTTC. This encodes CASSSALSRSTSGGYNEQFF.

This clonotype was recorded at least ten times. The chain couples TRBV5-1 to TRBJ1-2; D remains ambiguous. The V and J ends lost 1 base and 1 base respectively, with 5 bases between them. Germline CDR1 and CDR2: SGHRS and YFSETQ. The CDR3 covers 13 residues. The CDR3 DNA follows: TGCGCCAGCAGCTTGAGCCGTAACTATGGCTACACCTTC. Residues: CASSLSRNYGYTF.

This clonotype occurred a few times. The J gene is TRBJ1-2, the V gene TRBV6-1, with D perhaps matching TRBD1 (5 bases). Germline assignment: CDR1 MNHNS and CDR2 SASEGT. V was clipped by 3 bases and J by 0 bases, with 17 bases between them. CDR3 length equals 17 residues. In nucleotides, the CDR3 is TGTGCCAGCAGTGATTTTGGGGCAGGATTAGCTAACTATGGCTACACCTTC. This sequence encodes CASSDFGAGLANYGYTF.

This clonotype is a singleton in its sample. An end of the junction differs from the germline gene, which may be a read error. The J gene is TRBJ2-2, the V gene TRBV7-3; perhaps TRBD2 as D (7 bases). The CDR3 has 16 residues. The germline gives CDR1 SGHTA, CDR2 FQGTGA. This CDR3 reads CGSSPRGGLNTGELFF. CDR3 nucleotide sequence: TGTGGCAGCAGTCCTCGCGGGGGCTTGAACACCGGGGAGCTGTTTTTT.

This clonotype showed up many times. CDR3 loop: CASSYSIGQGYEQYV. CDR3 coding DNA: TGTGCCAGCAGTTACTCGATAGGACAGGGCTACGAGCAGTACGTC. V is TRBV6-5 and J is TRBJ2-7; the match to TRBD1 covers 8 bases. The ends lost 0 bases at V and 3 bases at J; junction bases unmatched: 4. Per germline, CDR1 MNHEY and CDR2 SVGAGI. CDR3 length equals 15 residues.

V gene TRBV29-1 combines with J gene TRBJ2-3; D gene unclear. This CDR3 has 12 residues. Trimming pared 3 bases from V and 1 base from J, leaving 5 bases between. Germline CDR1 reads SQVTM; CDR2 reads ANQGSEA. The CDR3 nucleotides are TGCAGCGTTGACCCGGGCACAGATACGCAGTATTTT. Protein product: CSVDPGTDTQYF.

The DNA of the CDR3 is TGCGCCAGCAGCCAAGACGGGGGGCCCTCCAATGAGCAGTTCTTC. Protein sequence: CASSQDGGPSNEQFF. This chain links TRBV4-1 with TRBJ2-1, with a tentative D call TRBD2 (7 bases). The CDR3 is 15 amino acids. Germline V gene lookup returns CDR1 MGHRA and CDR2 YSYEKL. V was clipped by 0 bases and J by 6 bases, with 12 bases between them.

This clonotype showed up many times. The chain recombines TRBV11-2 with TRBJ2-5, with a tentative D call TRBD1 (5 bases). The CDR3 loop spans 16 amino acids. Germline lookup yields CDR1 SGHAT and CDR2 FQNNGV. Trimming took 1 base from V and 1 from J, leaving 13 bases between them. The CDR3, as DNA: TGTGCCAGCAGCTTAGGTTTTAATGGGGCCCAAGAGACCCAGTACTTC. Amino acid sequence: CASSLGFNGAQETQYF. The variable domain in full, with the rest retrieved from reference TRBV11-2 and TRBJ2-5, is EAGVAQSPRYKIIEKRQSVAFWCNPISGHATLYWYQQILGQGPKLLIQFQNNGVVDDSQLPKDRFSAERLKGVDSTLKIQPAKLEDSAVYLCASSLGFNGAQETQYFGPGTRLLVL.

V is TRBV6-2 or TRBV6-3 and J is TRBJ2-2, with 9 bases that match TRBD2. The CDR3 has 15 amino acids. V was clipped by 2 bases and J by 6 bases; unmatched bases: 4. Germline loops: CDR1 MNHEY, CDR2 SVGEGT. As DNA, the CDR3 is TGTGCCAGCAGTTACGGCGGGGGGGCCGCCGGGGAGCTGTTTTTT. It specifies CASSYGGGAAGELFF.

DNA for the CDR3: TGTGCCAGCAGCGTAGGACTGTTTCAAGAGACCCAGTACTTC. Its translation: CASSVGLFQETQYF. The chain couples TRBV9 to TRBJ2-5; D remains unclear. From germline, CDR1 is SGDLS and CDR2 YYNGEE. Trimming took 0 bases from V and 2 from J, leaving 8 bases between them. CDR3 length: 14 residues.

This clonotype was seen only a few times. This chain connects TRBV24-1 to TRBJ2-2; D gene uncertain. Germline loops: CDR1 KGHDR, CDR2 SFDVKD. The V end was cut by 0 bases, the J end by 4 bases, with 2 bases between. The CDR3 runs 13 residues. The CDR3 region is CATSDLPTGELFF. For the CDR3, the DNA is TGTGCCACCAGTGATTTGCCCACCGGGGAGCTGTTTTTT.

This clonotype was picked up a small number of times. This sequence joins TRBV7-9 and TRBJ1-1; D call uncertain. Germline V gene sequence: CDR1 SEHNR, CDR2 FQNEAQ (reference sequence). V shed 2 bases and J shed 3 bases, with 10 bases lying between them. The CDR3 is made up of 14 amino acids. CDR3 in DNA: TGTGCCAGCAGCTTAAAGGGAGAGGACACTGAAGCTTTCTTT. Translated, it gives CASSLKGEDTEAFF.

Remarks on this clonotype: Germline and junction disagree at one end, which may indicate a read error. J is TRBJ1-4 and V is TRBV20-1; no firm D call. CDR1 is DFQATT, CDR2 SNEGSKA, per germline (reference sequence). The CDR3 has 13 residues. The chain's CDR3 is CSATDSTKEKLFF. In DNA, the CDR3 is TGCAGTGCTACCGACTCAACTAAGGAAAAACTGTTTTTT.

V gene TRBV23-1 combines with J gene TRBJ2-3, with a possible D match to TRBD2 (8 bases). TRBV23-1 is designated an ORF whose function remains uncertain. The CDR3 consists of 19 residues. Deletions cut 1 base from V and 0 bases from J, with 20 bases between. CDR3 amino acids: CASSQFGTVSGGSTDTQYF. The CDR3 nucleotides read TGCGCCAGCAGTCAATTCGGGACAGTAAGCGGGGGAAGCACAGATACGCAGTATTTT.

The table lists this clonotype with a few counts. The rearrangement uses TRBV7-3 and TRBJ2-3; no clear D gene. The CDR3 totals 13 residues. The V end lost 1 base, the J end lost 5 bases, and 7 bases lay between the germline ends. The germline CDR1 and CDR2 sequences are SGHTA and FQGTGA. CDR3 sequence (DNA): TGTGCCAGCAGCTTAATTGTCCGAGATACGCAGTATTTT. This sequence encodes CASSLIVRDTQYF.